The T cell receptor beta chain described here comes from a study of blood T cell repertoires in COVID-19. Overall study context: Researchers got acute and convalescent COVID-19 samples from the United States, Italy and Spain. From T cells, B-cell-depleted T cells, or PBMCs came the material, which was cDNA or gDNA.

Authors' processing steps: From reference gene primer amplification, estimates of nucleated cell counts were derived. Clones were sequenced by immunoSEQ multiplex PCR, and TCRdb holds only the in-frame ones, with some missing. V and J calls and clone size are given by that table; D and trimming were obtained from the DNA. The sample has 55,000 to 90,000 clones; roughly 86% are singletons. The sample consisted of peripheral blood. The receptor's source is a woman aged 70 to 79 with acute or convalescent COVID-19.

Written as DNA, the CDR3 is TGTGCCAGCAGCTACCCCCCTACCGATGAGCAGTTCTTC. This codes for CASSYPPTDEQFF. The chain carries TRBV7-9 and TRBJ2-1; D gene ambiguous. The CDR3 covers 13 residues. V was cut by 4 bases and J by 8 bases, with 12 bases left in between. Germline CDR1 reads SEHNR; CDR2 reads FQNEAQ (reference sequence).